This T cell receptor (beta chain) is from a study of OX40 agonist ivuxolimab in advanced cancers. Points from the study as a whole: Some patients without response likewise showed low normalized clonal expansion.

A word on this clone: Its specificity is unknown.

This table comes from immunoSEQ multiplex PCR, and its TCRdb copy is limited to in-frame clones, with some not included. The sample shows around 67,000 clones, about 86% of them seen only once. CDR1 is SGHKS and CDR2 is YYEKEE in the germline V gene (reference sequence). The germline V and J ends were trimmed by 5 bases and 5 bases, with 20 bases remaining between them. CDR3 length equals 15 residues. The sequence was obtained from an adult with an advanced solid tumor such as melanoma, head and neck, liver or kidney cancer. Sequences were derived from CD4+ or CD8+ T cells sorted from blood, sampled in a trial of the OX40 agonist ivuxolimab. This chain joins TRBV5-5 and TRBJ2-7, with a weak D call TRBD1 (5 bases). The CDR3 spells CASRPPLPKGDEQYF. The CDR3 region has the DNA TGTGCCAGCAGACCGCCGCTGCCGAAAGGGGACGAGCAGTACTTC.